This entry concerns a single T cell receptor (beta chain). The count of this clone is one. The antigen it binds to is not known. Nothing much larger sits one base from this clone, and base qualities are not available. CDR1 is given as SEHNR and CDR2 as FQNEAQ, both from the germline V gene (reference sequence). V is pruned by 2 bases and J by 12 bases, leaving 9 bases of the junction without a gene match. From cysteine to phenylalanine, the CDR3 is 14 amino acids long. Only CDR3 DNA remains: 42 bases, in frame from the first base. Each collaborating institution followed its own protocols to collect whole blood in K2EDTA tubes. For TCRbeta analysis, collaborators shipped samples in one of three forms: frozen whole blood, isolated PBMCs, or DNA extracted from either of those sample types. The source of the sample is a study of blood T cell repertoires in COVID-19 (dated by TCRdb to 2020 to 2022). Study-wide context: Samples from collaborators originated in the United States, Italy and Spain and spanned both the acute and convalescent phases of COVID-19. The prospective study material was composed of cDNA or gDNA derived from T cells, B-cell-depleted T cells, or PBMCs. The dataset comprised deeply sampled blood TCRbeta repertoires from subjects exposed to, actively infected with, or recovered from COVID-19. The repertoires were made available in a free public database intended to serve as a resource for research on the immune response to SARS-CoV-2. Samples were obtained from the ongoing ImmuneRACE study (first 160 participants) and from about 1,300 subjects provided by 6 global collaborators. Sample metadata almost always included a de-identified subject ID, COVID-19 status, age in years and sex. Where available, HLA class I and class II types were obtained from metadata supplied by the sample provider rather than from assay-based typing.

General findings and caveats noted by the study authors: Clinical and demographic metadata were provided uncurated, with the amount varying by source and participant.

TCRbeta CDR3 regions were amplified from genomic DNA by means of the immunoSEQ Assay, a bias-controlled multiplex PCR. Per the authors' processing: The number of nucleated cells in each sample was estimated from the amplification of reference gene primers within the assay. To quantify the absolute abundance of each unique TCRbeta CDR3 rearrangement, sequence reads were collapsed and filtered. For each sample, productive Simpson clonality was calculated as the square root of Simpson's diversity index across productive rearrangements. Here the immuneACCESS table is served through TCRdb, limited to in-frame sequences with V and J called. Missing clones are a known gap in these copies; in checked studies unresolved V genes cover under half, and the rest lacks a known reason. That table is the source of V, J and clone size, and D and trimming were worked out from the DNA. This sample is represented by tens of thousands of clones; about 86% of them were singletons. In total, the top ten clones hold roughly 5.6% of the sample.

Sequencing was done on a sample of peripheral blood. The chain was built from TRBV7-9 and TRBJ2-1; 8 junctional bases match TRBD1. This TCR came from a human donor in a cohort sampled during active COVID-19. The CDR3 amino acid sequence is: CASSLSRRDRPQFF. Read as DNA, the sequence is TGTGCCAGCAGCTTATCTAGGCGGGACAGGCCGCAGTTCTTC.